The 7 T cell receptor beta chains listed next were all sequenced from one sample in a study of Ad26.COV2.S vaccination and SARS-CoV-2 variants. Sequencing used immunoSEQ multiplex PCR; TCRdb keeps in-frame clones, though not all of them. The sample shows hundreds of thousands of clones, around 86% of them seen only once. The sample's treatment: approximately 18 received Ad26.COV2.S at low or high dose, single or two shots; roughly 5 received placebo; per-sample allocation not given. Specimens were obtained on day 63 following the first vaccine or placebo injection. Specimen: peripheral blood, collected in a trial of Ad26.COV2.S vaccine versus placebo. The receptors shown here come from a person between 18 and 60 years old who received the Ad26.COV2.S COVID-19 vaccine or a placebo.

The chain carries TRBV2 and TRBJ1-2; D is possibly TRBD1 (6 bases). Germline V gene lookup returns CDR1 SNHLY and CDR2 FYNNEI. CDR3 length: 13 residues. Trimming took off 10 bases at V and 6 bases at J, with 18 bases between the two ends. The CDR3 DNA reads TGTGCCACAATCGAGACAGGACCGAATGGCTACACCTTC. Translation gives CATIETGPNGYTF.

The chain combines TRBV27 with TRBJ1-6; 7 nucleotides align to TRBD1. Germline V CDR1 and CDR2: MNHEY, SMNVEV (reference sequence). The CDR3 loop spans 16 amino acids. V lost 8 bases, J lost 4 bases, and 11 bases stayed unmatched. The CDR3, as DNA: TGTGCCAGCTCACTCGAAGGGACAGTTTATAATTCACCCCTCCACTTT. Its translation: CASSLEGTVYNSPLHF.

The CDR3 DNA is TGTGCCATCAGTGAGTCTAGGGCAGGGTCAGAGACCCAGTACTTC. This codes for CAISESRAGSETQYF. V is TRBV10-3 and J is TRBJ2-5; D is possibly TRBD1 (5 bases). The CDR3 runs 15 residues. In germline, CDR1 is ENHRY, CDR2 SYGVKD. V was trimmed by 0 bases and J by 4 bases, leaving 12 bases between them.

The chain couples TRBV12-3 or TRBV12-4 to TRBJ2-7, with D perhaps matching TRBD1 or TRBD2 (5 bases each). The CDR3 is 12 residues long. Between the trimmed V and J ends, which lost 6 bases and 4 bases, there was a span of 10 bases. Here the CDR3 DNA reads TGTGCCAGCAGCCCGGGACGGTACGAGCAGTACTTC. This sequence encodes CASSPGRYEQYF.

CDR3 sequence (DNA): TGTGCTAGTGGTTTAGGGCAGTACAATGAGCAGTTCTTC. Its translation: CASGLGQYNEQFF. The V gene is TRBV12-5, the J gene TRBJ2-1; D call uncertain. V gave up 3 bases and J gave up 4 bases, with 7 bases separating them. The CDR3 loop spans 13 amino acids. Germline CDR1 is LGHNT and CDR2 is FRNRAP.

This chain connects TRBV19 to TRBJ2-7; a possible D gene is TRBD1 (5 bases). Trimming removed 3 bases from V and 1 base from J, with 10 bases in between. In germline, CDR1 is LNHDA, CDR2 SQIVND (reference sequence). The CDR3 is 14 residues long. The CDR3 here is CASSIGRGSYEQYF. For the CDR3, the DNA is TGTGCCAGTAGTATTGGAAGGGGTTCCTACGAGCAGTACTTC.

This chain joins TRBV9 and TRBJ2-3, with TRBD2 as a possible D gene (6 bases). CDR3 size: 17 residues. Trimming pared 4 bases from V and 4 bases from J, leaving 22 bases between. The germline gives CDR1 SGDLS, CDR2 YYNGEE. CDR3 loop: CASSSVLGTQSPDTQYF. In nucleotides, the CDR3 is TGTGCCAGCAGCTCTGTTCTCGGGACTCAGTCCCCAGATACGCAGTATTTT.